This T cell receptor (beta chain) is from a study of patients and donors after allogeneic stem cell transplantation. TCRdb re-called the RT-PCR reads through MiXCR, storing one row per CDR3 protein. The data contain 20,000 to 25,000 distinct CDR3 sequences, 29% of them singletons. The germline V gene encodes CDR1 MNHEY and CDR2 SVGAGI. This CDR3 is 20 amino acids long. Deletions cut 1 base from V and 7 bases from J, with 26 bases between. The specimen sequenced was blood, either unsorted or a sorted T cell fraction (not recorded which). The V and J genes are TRBV6-5 and TRBJ1-6; a possible D gene is TRBD1 (5 bases). The receptor comes from a human donor who was either an allogeneic HSCT recipient or a stem cell or donor lymphocyte infusion donor (not recorded which). It is not recorded whose cells these are; they may come from a transplant donor. In nucleotides, the CDR3 is TGTGCCAGCAGTTACTGGGTTATAGGGGACCTATACCTGACAAATTCACCCCTCCACTTT. It codes for CASSYWVIGDLYLTNSPLHF.